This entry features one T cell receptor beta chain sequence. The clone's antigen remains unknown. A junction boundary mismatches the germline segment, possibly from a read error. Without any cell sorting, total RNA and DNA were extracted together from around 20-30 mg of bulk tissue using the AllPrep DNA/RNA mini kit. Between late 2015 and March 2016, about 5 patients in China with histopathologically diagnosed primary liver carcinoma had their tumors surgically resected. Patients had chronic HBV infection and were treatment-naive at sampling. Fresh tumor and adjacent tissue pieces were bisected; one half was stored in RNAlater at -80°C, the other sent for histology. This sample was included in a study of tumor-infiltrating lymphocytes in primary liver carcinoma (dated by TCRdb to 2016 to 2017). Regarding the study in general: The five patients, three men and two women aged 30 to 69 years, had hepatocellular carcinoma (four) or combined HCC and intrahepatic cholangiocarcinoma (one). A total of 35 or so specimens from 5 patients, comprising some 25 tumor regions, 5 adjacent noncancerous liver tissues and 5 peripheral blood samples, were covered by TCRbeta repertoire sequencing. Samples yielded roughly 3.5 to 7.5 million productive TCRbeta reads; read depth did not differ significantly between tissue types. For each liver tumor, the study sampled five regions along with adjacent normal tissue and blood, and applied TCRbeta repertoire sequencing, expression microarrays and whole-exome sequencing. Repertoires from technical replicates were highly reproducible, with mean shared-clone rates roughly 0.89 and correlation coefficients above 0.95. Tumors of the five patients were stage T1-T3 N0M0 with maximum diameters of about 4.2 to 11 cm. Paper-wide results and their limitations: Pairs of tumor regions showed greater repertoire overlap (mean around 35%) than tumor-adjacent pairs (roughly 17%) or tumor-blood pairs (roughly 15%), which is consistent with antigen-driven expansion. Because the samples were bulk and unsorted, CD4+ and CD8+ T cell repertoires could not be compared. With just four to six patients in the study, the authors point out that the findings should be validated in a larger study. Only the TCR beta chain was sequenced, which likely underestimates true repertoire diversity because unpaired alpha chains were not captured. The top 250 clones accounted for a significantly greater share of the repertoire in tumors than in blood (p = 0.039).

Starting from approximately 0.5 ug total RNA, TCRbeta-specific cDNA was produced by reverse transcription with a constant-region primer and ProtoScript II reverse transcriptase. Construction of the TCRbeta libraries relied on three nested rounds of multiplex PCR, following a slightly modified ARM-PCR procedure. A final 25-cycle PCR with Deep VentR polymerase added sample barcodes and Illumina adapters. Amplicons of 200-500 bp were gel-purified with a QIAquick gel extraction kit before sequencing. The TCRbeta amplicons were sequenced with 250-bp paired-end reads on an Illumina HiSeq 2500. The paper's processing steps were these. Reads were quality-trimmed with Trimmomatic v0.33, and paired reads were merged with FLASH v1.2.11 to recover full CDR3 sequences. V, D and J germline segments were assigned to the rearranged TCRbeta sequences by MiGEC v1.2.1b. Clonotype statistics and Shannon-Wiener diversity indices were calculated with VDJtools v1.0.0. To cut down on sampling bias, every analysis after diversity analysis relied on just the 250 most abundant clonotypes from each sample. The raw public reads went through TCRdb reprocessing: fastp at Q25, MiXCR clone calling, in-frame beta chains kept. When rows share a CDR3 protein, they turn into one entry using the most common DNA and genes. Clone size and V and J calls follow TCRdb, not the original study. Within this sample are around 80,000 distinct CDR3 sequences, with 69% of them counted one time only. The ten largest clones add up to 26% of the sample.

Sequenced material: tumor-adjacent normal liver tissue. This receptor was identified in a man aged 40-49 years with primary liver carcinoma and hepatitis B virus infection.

The CDR3 has the sequence CASSYSIATTEAFF. The DNA reads TGTGCCAGCAGCTACTCGATTGCGACCACTGAAGCTTTCTTT. The chain links TRBV6-6 with TRBJ1-1; the D gene cannot be named for sure. The CDR3 contains 14 residues, cysteine and phenylalanine counted. The DNA shown is the 42-base CDR3, in frame from base 1. As encoded in the germline V gene (reference sequence), CDR1 is MNHNY while CDR2 is SVGAGI.